Sequencing of this T cell receptor beta chain was carried out in a study of human T cells and chemical hapten exposure. In the study overall: TCR yield per sample varied, mainly due to pooled library volumes.

There are a few counts of this clonotype. Time point here: pre-sensitization, week 0. The treatment denotes: therapeutic diphenylcyclopropenone sensitization with weekly scalp DPC. TCRdb reanalysed the RACE reads using MiXCR and keeps one entry per CDR3 protein. There are 85,000 to 130,000 distinct CDR3 sequences in the sample; less than 15% occur only once, and around 1.5% lies in the top ten. Trimming took 4 bases from V and 1 from J, leaving 20 bases between them. The germline gives CDR1 SEHNR, CDR2 FQNEAQ (reference sequence). This CDR3 is built from 17 residues. The chain joins TRBV7-9 to TRBJ2-7, with no clear D. Sample: whole blood, taken in connection with sensitization to the hapten diphenylcyclopropenone (DPC). The sequence derives from a woman between 45 and 60 years old with alopecia areata. Some clones in this sample may be carry-over from other donors' samples. The CDR3 DNA is TGTGCCAGCAGCTCACTTAGCCTCCGGCTGGGGTCCTACGAGCAGTACTTC. Encoded protein: CASSSLSLRLGSYEQYF.